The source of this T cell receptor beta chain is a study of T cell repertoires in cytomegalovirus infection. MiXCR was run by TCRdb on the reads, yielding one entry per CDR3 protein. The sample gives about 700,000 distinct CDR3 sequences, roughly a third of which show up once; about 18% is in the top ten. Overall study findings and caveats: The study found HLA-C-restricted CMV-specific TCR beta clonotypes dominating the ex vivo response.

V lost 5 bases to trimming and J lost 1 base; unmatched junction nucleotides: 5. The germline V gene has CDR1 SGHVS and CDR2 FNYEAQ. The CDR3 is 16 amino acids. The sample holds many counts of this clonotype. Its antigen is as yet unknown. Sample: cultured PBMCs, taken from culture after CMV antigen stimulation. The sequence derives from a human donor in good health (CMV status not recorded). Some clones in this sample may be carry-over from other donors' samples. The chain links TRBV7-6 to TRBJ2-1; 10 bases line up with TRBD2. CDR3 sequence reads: CASSPSAGGSYNEQFF. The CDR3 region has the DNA TGTGCCAGCAGCCCTTCAGCGGGAGGGTCCTACAATGAGCAGTTCTTC.